The next 5 T cell receptor beta chains were all read from a single sample in a study of blood T cell repertoires in COVID-19. Method: immunoSEQ multiplex PCR; TCRdb's copy keeps in-frame clones and lacks some. The sample lists 350,000 to 450,000 clones, approximately 81% occurring once. The sample consisted of peripheral blood. All receptors derive from a woman in her late teens or twenties with acute or convalescent COVID-19.

This chain joins TRBV18 and TRBJ1-1; unclear D gene. The V end was cut by 6 bases, the J end by 0 bases, with 11 bases between. Germline loops: CDR1 KGHSH, CDR2 LQKENI. The CDR3 consists of 14 residues. The CDR3 spells CASSLERVNTEAFF. The CDR3 DNA sequence: TGTGCCAGCTCCCTCGAGCGGGTGAACACTGAAGCTTTCTTT.

This clone appeared a single time. The chain links TRBV27 to TRBJ2-5; weak D call: TRBD2 (5 bases). Trimming took off 7 bases at V and 7 bases at J, with 16 bases between the two ends. Germline V CDR1 and CDR2: MNHEY, SMNVEV (reference sequence). The CDR3 covers 13 residues. In DNA form, the CDR3 reads TGTGCCAGCATGAGTGAGGAGAGGGCGACCCAGTACTTC. This gives the protein CASMSEERATQYF.

The chain couples TRBV10-2 to TRBJ2-7; TRBD2 matches at 9 bases. The CDR3 totals 14 residues. Looked up from germline, CDR1 is WSHSY and CDR2 is SAAADI. V shed 4 bases, J shed 2 bases, and the junction held 3 bases outside the gene matches. The CDR3 here is CASSGVAGAYEQYF. The CDR3 DNA reads TGCGCCAGCAGTGGCGTAGCGGGAGCCTACGAGCAGTACTTC.

V is TRBV6-4 and J is TRBJ1-4; D uncertain. This CDR3 comprises 13 residues. CDR1 and CDR2 from the germline V gene are MRHNA and SNTAGT. With 5 bases removed from V and 11 bases from J, the gap between germline ends came to 15 bases. The CDR3 reads CASSYKWGGKLFF. The CDR3 DNA reads TGTGCCAGCAGTTACAAATGGGGAGGGAAACTGTTTTTT.

The rearrangement joins TRBV7-9 to TRBJ2-7, with D possibly being TRBD2 (5 bases). The CDR3 contains 12 residues. Per the germline V gene, CDR1 is SEHNR and CDR2 is FQNEAQ (reference sequence). V lost 6 bases and J 3 bases, leaving 9 bases between the germline ends. The CDR3 coding sequence is TGTGCCAGCAGGGACTCAGGCTACGAGCAGTACTTC. Encoded protein: CASRDSGYEQYF.